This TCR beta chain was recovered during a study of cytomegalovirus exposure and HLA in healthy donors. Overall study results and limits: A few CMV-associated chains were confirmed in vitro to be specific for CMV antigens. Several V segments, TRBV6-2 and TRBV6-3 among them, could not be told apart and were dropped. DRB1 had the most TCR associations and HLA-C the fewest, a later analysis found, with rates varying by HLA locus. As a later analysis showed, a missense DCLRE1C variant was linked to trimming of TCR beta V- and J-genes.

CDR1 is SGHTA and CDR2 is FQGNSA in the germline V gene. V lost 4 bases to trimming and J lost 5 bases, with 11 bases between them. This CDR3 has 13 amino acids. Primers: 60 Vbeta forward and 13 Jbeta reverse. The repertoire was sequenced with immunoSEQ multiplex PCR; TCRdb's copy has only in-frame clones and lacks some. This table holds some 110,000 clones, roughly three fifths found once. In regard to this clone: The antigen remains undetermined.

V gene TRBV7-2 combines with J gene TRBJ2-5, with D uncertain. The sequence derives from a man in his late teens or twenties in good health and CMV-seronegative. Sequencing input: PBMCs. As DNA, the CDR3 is TGTGCCAGCAGCTCGCTCCCCCAGGAGACCCAGTACTTC. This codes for CASSSLPQETQYF. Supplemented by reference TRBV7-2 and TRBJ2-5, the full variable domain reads GAGVSQSPSNKVTEKGKDVELRCDPISGHTALYWYRQSLGQGLEFLIYFQGNSAPDKSGLPSDRFSAERTGGSVSTLTIQRTQQEDSAVYLCASSSLPQETQYFGPGTRLLVL.